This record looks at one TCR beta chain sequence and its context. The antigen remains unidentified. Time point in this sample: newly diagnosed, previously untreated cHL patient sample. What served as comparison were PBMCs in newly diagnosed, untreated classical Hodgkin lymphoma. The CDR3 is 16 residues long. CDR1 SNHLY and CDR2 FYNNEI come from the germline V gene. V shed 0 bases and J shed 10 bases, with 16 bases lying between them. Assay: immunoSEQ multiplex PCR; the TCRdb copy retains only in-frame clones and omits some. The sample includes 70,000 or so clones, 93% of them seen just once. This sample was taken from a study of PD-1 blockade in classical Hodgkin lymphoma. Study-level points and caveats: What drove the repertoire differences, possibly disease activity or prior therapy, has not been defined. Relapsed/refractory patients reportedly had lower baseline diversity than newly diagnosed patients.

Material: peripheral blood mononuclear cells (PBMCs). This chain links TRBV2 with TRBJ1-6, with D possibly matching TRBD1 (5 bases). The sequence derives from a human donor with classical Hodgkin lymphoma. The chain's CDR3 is CASSEALRGGRSPLHF. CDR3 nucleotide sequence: TGTGCCAGCAGTGAAGCGCTTCGGGGGGGTAGGTCACCCCTCCACTTT.